This T cell receptor (beta chain) was captured by sequencing in a study of T cell repertoires in cytomegalovirus infection. Study-level background: Based on public TCR beta signatures, there were indications of CMV infection and of a matching HLA type.

TCRdb ran MiXCR on the reads and lists one entry per CDR3 protein. This sample has approximately 290,000 distinct CDR3 sequences, with over 20% found just once. This clonotype was picked up a small number of times. What it binds is not known. Study observations and caveats: The response measured ex vivo was dominated by TCR beta clonotypes (HLA-C-restricted and CMV-specific).

The CDR3 is made up of 14 amino acids. The V gene lost 0 bases and the J gene lost 8 bases, with 11 bases spanning the gap. CDR1 SGHVS and CDR2 FNYEAQ come from the germline V gene. The chain links TRBV7-6 to TRBJ1-5; tentative D call: TRBD1 (5 bases). The sample consisted of PBMCs. This receptor was taken from a human donor in good health (CMV status not recorded). Some clones in this sample may be carry-over from other donors' samples. The CDR3 sequence is CASSLAALTEPQHF. CDR3 in DNA: TGTGCCAGCAGCTTAGCGGCGTTGACAGAGCCCCAGCATTTT.